Reported below is one TCR beta chain. Its specificity is unknown. This sample was taken from a study of Ad26.COV2.S vaccination and SARS-CoV-2 variants. Study-wide background: Of the COV1001 trial arms, the Ad26.COV2.S arm included the donor. Study-wide results and limits: Vaccine and placebo recipients had similar non-spike TCR breadth.

Germline V lookup: CDR1 MNHEY, CDR2 SMNVEV (reference sequence). Trimming left V 1 base short and J 3 bases short, with 12 bases between. The length of the CDR3 is 15 residues. This table comes from immunoSEQ multiplex PCR, and its TCRdb copy is limited to in-frame clones, with some not included. The sample consists of 290,000 or so clones, more than 75% of them appearing once. Treatment noted: some 20 received Ad26.COV2.S at low or high dose, single or two shots; roughly 5 received placebo; per-sample allocation not given. The investigators took samples on day 63 after the first vaccine or placebo injection.

The origin of this receptor is a person aged 18 to 65 who received the Ad26.COV2.S COVID-19 vaccine or a placebo. The sample here was peripheral blood, taken in a trial of Ad26.COV2.S vaccine versus placebo. The chain has TRBV27 and TRBJ2-5; D is tentatively TRBD1 or TRBD2 (5 bases each). This CDR3 is CASSLFGTVKETQYF. DNA for the CDR3: TGTGCCAGCAGTTTATTCGGGACGGTGAAAGAGACCCAGTACTTC.